Below are 5 T cell receptor beta chains sequenced from a single sample in a study of control samples from healthy donors and cancer patients. Data came from immunoSEQ multiplex PCR; TCRdb stores just in-frame clones and leaves some out. The data hold roughly 450,000 clones, with 90% observed a single time. Sequenced: PBMCs. The receptors were gathered from a man aged 40-50 years with head and neck cancer.

The V call is TRBV5-1, the J call TRBJ2-1, with 12 bases identical to TRBD2. The germline V gene has CDR1 SGHRS and CDR2 YFSETQ. V lost 3 bases and J lost 7; bases outside the gene matches: 14. The CDR3 is 18 residues long. Written as DNA, the CDR3 is TGCGCCAGCAGCTACGAGAGCCCGACTAGCGGGAGAGGTAATGAGCAGTTCTTC. Its protein is CASSYESPTSGRGNEQFF.

This clone was counted between two and nine times. The chain carries TRBV7-2 and TRBJ1-2; tentatively, D is TRBD1 (5 bases). This CDR3 has 16 amino acids. Trimming removed 0 bases from V and 3 bases from J, with 14 bases in between. Germline values: CDR1 SGHTA, CDR2 FQGNSA. Here the CDR3 DNA reads TGTGCCAGCAGCTTAGCTGGGCAGGGTGCCTACTATGGCTACACCTTC. The encoded protein is CASSLAGQGAYYGYTF.

In regard to this clone: Other DNA sequences within the sample encode an identical CDR3. The chain carries TRBV19 and TRBJ1-1, with D possibly matching TRBD1 (5 bases). Germline loops: CDR1 LNHDA, CDR2 SQIVND (reference sequence). Trimming took 5 bases from V and 4 from J, leaving 8 bases between them. The CDR3 length is 12 residues. This chain's CDR3 is CASSPGGTEAFF. As DNA, the CDR3 is TGTGCCAGTAGTCCTGGGGGCACTGAAGCTTTCTTT.

This clone is a singleton in its sample. The chain couples TRBV9 to TRBJ2-7; 7 positions agree with TRBD1. The V and J ends lost 2 bases and 4 bases, in that order; junction bases with no gene match: 6. The CDR3 spans 14 residues. CDR1 SGDLS and CDR2 YYNGEE come from the germline V gene. In DNA form, the CDR3 reads TGTGCCAGCAGCGTGACAGGGATTTCTTACGAGCAGTACTTC. It is translated as CASSVTGISYEQYF.

The chain uses TRBV5-8 and TRBJ1-5; D remains ambiguous. With 0 bases removed from V and 0 bases from J, the gap between germline ends came to 7 bases. This CDR3 has 15 amino acids. CDR1 is SGHTS and CDR2 is YDEGEE in the germline V gene. The CDR3 here is CASSLAMGSNQPQHF. For the CDR3, the DNA is TGTGCCAGCAGCTTGGCCATGGGTAGCAATCAGCCCCAGCATTTT.